Listed below are T cell receptor beta chains from one sample, sequenced in a study of T cell responses to AZD1222 COVID-19 vaccine. The method was immunoSEQ multiplex PCR; TCRdb's version includes in-frame clones alone and lacks a portion of them. The repertoire holds 120,000 to 150,000 clones, with around 90% as singletons. The sample here was peripheral blood, taken on day 0 of AZD1222 vaccination. The receptors were gathered from an adult in good health. Each CDR3 is given with its conserved first and last residue. Fields, in order: J gene, clone size, D gene, V gene, CDR3 protein, CDR3 DNA. A D gene is named only where the DNA matches it firmly. Clone size appears in some rows only: once, few, many, or a class for an expanded clone.

TRBJ1-1 NA NA TRBV27 CAVGIQGITEAFF TGTGCCGTGGGGATACAGGGCATCACTGAAGCTTTCTTT
TRBJ1-2 NA TRBD1 TRBV5-1 CASSLVGTGDEGYTF TGCGCCAGCAGCTTGGTTGGGACAGGGGATGAGGGCTACACCTTC
TRBJ2-3 NA TRBD2 TRBV13 CASSLQLAGVSTDTQYF TGTGCCAGCAGCCTTCAACTAGCGGGAGTCAGCACAGATACGCAGTATTTT
TRBJ2-1 NA NA TRBV10-2 CASSESRWMEFF TGCGCCAGCAGTGAGTCAAGATGGATGGAGTTCTTC
TRBJ2-3 NA NA TRBV7-3 CASTPGLGIDTQYF TGTGCCAGCACCCCGGGCCTGGGAATAGATACGCAGTATTTT
TRBJ2-5 few NA TRBV4-1 CASSQGPTTEAQYF TGCGCCAGCAGCCAAGGGCCCACTACCGAGGCCCAGTACTTC
TRBJ2-3 NA TRBD1 TRBV5-1 CASSMENRGASTDTQYF TGCGCCAGCAGCATGGAAAACAGGGGCGCTAGCACAGATACGCAGTATTTT
TRBJ1-2 NA NA TRBV21-1 CASSNFGYGGLSHYGYTF TGTGCCAGCAGCAACTTCGGTTATGGAGGGCTCTCTCACTATGGCTACACCTTC
TRBJ1-1 NA NA TRBV6-5 CASSRVTEAFF TGTGCCAGCAGCAGGGTCACTGAAGCTTTCTTT
TRBJ1-2 NA NA TRBV2 CARDPRGSGKGYTF TGTGCCAGGGATCCTAGGGGCTCGGGGAAAGGCTACACCTTC
TRBJ2-1 NA NA TRBV11-2 CASSLGVNEQFF TGTGCCAGCAGCCTCGGTGTCAATGAGCAGTTCTTC
TRBJ2-4 NA TRBD1 TRBV28 CASSLGGQGVAKNIQYF TGTGCCAGCAGTTTAGGGGGACAGGGAGTAGCCAAAAACATTCAGTACTTC
TRBJ1-5 NA NA TRBV12-1 CASSLTQPQHF TGTGCCAGCAGCTTAACTCAGCCCCAGCATTTT
TRBJ1-1 NA NA TRBV6-2/TRBV6-3 CASSPRVNTEAFF TGTGCCAGCAGCCCCAGGGTGAACACTGAAGCTTTCTTT
TRBJ1-2 once NA TRBV29-1 CSVKRTALNYGYTF TGCAGCGTTAAAAGGACAGCTCTAAACTATGGCTACACCTTC
TRBJ1-1 NA NA TRBV28 CASSGWNTEAFF TGTGCCAGCAGTGGATGGAACACTGAAGCTTTCTTT
TRBJ1-2 NA TRBD1 TRBV20-1 CSAEQGATF TGCAGTGCTGAACAGGGGGCAACCTTC
TRBJ1-2 NA TRBD1 TRBV23-1 CASSDRVETGYTF TGCGCCAGCAGCGACAGGGTGGAAACTGGCTACACCTTC
TRBJ2-5 NA TRBD2 TRBV4-2 CASSQGLAGETPETQYF TGTGCCAGCAGCCAAGGCCTAGCGGGGGAAACTCCAGAGACCCAGTACTTC
TRBJ1-4 NA NA TRBV27 CASSLVTNEKLFF TGTGCCAGCAGTTTAGTAACTAATGAAAAACTGTTTTTT
TRBJ1-2 NA NA TRBV7-2 CASSLPGSHYGYTF TGTGCCAGCAGCTTACCGGGTTCCCACTATGGCTACACCTTC
TRBJ2-1 NA NA TRBV7-8 CASSFRDQGYNEQFF TGTGCCAGCAGCTTCCGGGACCAGGGGTACAATGAGCAGTTCTTC
TRBJ1-1 NA NA TRBV27 CASSFSGGPINTEAFF TGTGCCAGCAGTTTCTCCGGGGGCCCCATCAACACTGAAGCTTTCTTT
TRBJ2-3 NA TRBD2 TRBV9 CASSDSGGVTDTQYF TGTGCCAGCAGCGATAGCGGGGGGGTCACAGATACGCAGTATTTT
TRBJ2-5 NA TRBD2 TRBV7-2 CASSLTSGRETQYF TGTGCCAGCAGCTTGACTAGCGGGAGAGAGACCCAGTACTTC
TRBJ2-3 NA TRBD2 TRBV5-4 CASRDSGGALTDTQYF TGTGCCAGCAGAGATAGCGGGGGGGCTCTCACAGATACGCAGTATTTT
TRBJ2-1 NA NA TRBV19 CASSPFGERGDEQFF TGTGCCAGTAGTCCCTTTGGTGAACGTGGGGATGAGCAGTTCTTC
TRBJ2-7 NA NA TRBV20-1 CSAGIRGEQYF TGCAGTGCTGGCATTCGCGGCGAGCAGTACTTC
TRBJ2-2 NA NA TRBV6-4 CASSVDFTGELFF TGTGCCAGCAGTGTCGATTTCACCGGGGAGCTGTTTTTT
TRBJ2-3 NA NA TRBV9 CASSVEGGVSTDTQYF TGTGCCAGCAGCGTAGAAGGGGGGGTGAGCACAGATACGCAGTATTTT
TRBJ2-7 few TRBD1 TRBV2 CASSGDSRARYEQYF TGTGCCAGCAGTGGGGACAGCCGCGCGAGGTACGAGCAGTACTTC
TRBJ1-5 NA TRBD1 TRBV27 CASSSRTGLNSGEQPQHF TGTGCCAGCAGTTCCCGGACAGGGCTGAATTCGGGAGAACAGCCCCAGCATTTT
TRBJ2-2 once TRBD2 TRBV9 CASSVTSGRALTGELFF TGTGCCAGCAGCGTAACTAGCGGGAGGGCCTTAACCGGGGAGCTGTTTTTT
TRBJ1-5 NA TRBD1 TRBV7-9 CASSSTGNQPQHF TGTGCCAGCAGCTCGACAGGGAACCAGCCCCAGCATTTT
TRBJ1-1 NA NA TRBV11-1 CASSFGRTEAFF TGTGCCAGCAGCTTTGGGCGGACTGAAGCTTTCTTT
TRBJ2-7 NA TRBD2 TRBV5-1 CASSLEGGFYEQYF TGCGCCAGCAGCTTGGAGGGAGGGTTCTACGAGCAGTACTTC
TRBJ1-1 NA TRBD1 TRBV27 CASSFTQGGEVAFF TGTGCCAGCAGTTTTACACAGGGGGGAGAAGTAGCTTTCTTT
TRBJ2-3 NA TRBD1 TRBV10-3 CAISGRDRSTDTQYF TGTGCCATCAGTGGCCGGGACAGGAGCACAGATACGCAGTATTTT
TRBJ1-1 NA NA TRBV29-1 CSVEESGAGDFTEAFF TGCAGCGTTGAAGAGTCGGGGGCGGGAGATTTCACTGAAGCTTTCTTT
TRBJ1-5 NA NA TRBV24-1 CATSAESGNNQPQHF TGTGCCACCAGCGCTGAATCAGGGAATAATCAGCCCCAGCATTTT
TRBJ2-1 NA NA TRBV20-1 CSASRTAGYEQFF TGCAGTGCTAGTAGGACGGCGGGCTATGAGCAGTTCTTC
TRBJ1-2 once TRBD1 TRBV30 CAWSPTGTSYGYTF TGTGCCTGGAGCCCGACAGGGACCTCCTATGGCTACACCTTC
TRBJ1-1 NA NA TRBV28 CASGLEAFF TGTGCCAGCGGGCTTGAAGCTTTCTTT
TRBJ1-5 NA TRBD1 TRBV19 CASSIWSGGQGDQPQHF TGTGCCAGTAGTATTTGGTCAGGGGGACAGGGGGATCAGCCCCAGCATTTT
TRBJ2-2 NA NA TRBV2 CASRLGGNTGELFF TGTGCCAGCAGATTAGGGGGGAACACCGGGGAGCTGTTTTTT
TRBJ1-2 NA TRBD1 TRBV4-3 CASSQTTGQVLYGYTF TGCGCCAGCAGCCAAACGACAGGGCAAGTCCTCTATGGCTACACCTTC
TRBJ1-5 NA NA TRBV28 CASSLSARGRPSGHQPQHF TGTGCCAGCAGTTTATCGGCCAGGGGTAGACCAAGCGGCCATCAGCCCCAGCATTTT
TRBJ1-2 NA TRBD1 TRBV6-4 CASRARDSGPYGYTF TGTGCCAGCAGGGCCAGGGACAGCGGCCCCTATGGCTACACCTTC
TRBJ2-7 NA TRBD1 TRBV2 CASSTPDRGSYEQYF TGTGCCAGCAGTACCCCGGACAGGGGGTCCTACGAGCAGTACTTC
TRBJ1-4 NA NA TRBV6-5 CASSYGLINEKLFF TGTGCCAGCAGTTACGGTCTGATTAATGAAAAACTGTTTTTT
TRBJ1-6 NA NA TRBV18 CASSPTVSSYNSPLHF TGTGCCAGCTCACCCACAGTGAGCTCCTATAATTCACCCCTCCACTTT
TRBJ1-4 NA TRBD1 TRBV12-3/TRBV12-4 CASSPKITGAIFF TGTGCCAGCAGTCCCAAGATCACAGGGGCCATTTTTTTT
TRBJ1-2 NA NA TRBV10-2 CASNRVEKRGSGYGYTF TGCGCCAGCAACCGGGTGGAAAAACGGGGATCTGGCTATGGCTACACCTTC
TRBJ1-4 few NA TRBV20-1 CSASSVGNEKLFF TGCAGTGCCAGTAGCGTGGGGAATGAAAAACTGTTTTTT
TRBJ2-5 NA NA TRBV7-2 CASSLWGQQETQYF TGTGCCAGCAGCTTATGGGGGCAGCAAGAGACCCAGTACTTC
TRBJ2-2 NA TRBD2 TRBV7-6 CASSFIGPGLAPTGELFF TGTGCCAGCAGCTTTATAGGACCGGGACTAGCGCCCACCGGGGAGCTGTTTTTT
TRBJ2-7 once NA TRBV11-2 CASSLIRTELYEQYF TGTGCCAGCAGTCTAATCCGGACCGAACTCTACGAGCAGTACTTC
TRBJ1-4 NA NA TRBV28 CASTGGTPEKLFF TGTGCCAGCACCGGAGGGACACCTGAAAAACTGTTTTTT